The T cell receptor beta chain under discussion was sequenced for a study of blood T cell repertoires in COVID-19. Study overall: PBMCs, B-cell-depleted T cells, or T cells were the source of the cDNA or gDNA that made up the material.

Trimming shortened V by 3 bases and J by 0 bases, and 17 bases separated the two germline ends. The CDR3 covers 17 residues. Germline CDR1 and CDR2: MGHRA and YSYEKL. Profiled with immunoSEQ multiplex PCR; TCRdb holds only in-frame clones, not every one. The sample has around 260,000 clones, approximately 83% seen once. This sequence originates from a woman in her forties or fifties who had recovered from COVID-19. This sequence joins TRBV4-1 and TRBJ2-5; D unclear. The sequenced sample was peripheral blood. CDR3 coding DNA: TGCGCCAGCAGCCACGCCGTTTTTCCCCGGTACCAAGAGACCCAGTACTTC. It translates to CASSHAVFPRYQETQYF.